Listed below are T cell receptor beta chains from one sample, sequenced in a study of technical replicates of blood from a few donors. This table comes from immunoSEQ multiplex PCR, and its TCRdb copy is limited to in-frame clones, with some not included. The profile shows tens of thousands of clones, nearly 99% of them singletons. Sequenced sample: T cells isolated from PBMCs. The receptor set was obtained from a human donor in good health. The CDR3 runs from the conserved cysteine through the conserved F or W. D genes are given only for firm matches. The listing skips clone size in some rows; elsewhere it reads once, few, many or a size class.

CDR3 length,D gene,clone size,V gene,J gene,CDR3 DNA,CDR3 protein
15,TRBD2,-,TRBV10-1,TRBJ2-3,TGCGCCCCCGCCGAAGAGCGGGAGGGCCCAGATACGCAGTATTTT,CAPAEEREGPDTQYF
16,TRBD1,-,TRBV10-3,TRBJ2-2,TGTGCCATCAGCGAGGGACAGGTTTTTTACACCGGGGAGCTGTTTTTT,CAISEGQVFYTGELFF
12,-,-,TRBV5-6,TRBJ1-2,TGTGCCAGCAGCGCTACCCCCGATGGCTACACCTTC,CASSATPDGYTF
16,TRBD1,-,TRBV27,TRBJ2-5,TGTGCCAGCAGTTCCCTCTACAGGGGGCAGGGAGAGACCCAGTACTTC,CASSSLYRGQGETQYF
11,-,-,TRBV19,TRBJ1-1,TGTGCCAGTAGTCACGGACAGAACGCTTTCTTT,CASSHGQNAFF
13,TRBD1,-,TRBV27,TRBJ1-2,TGTGCCAGCAGTCCGGGACAGGGGAATGGCTACACCTTC,CASSPGQGNGYTF
14,TRBD2,-,TRBV6-5,TRBJ2-5,TGTGCCAGCAGTTACTCTCTAGCGGGAGTGTCCCAGTACTTC,CASSYSLAGVSQYF
14,-,once,TRBV7-9,TRBJ1-5,TGTGCCAGCAGCTTAGTGGGCTACAATCAGCCCCAGCATTTT,CASSLVGYNQPQHF
13,TRBD2,-,TRBV2,TRBJ2-7,TGTGCCAGCAGTGGGACTAGCTCCTTCGAGCAGTACTTC,CASSGTSSFEQYF
14,-,-,TRBV28,TRBJ2-3,TGTGCCAGCAGTTTAGACAGTTTCACAGATACGCAGTATTTT,CASSLDSFTDTQYF
12,-,once,TRBV27,TRBJ1-5,TGTGCCAGCAGCCAGGGGTATCAGCCCCAGCATTTT,CASSQGYQPQHF
13,-,-,TRBV7-2,TRBJ2-7,TGTGCCAGCAGCTTAGTTGCAGGGGACGAGCAGTACTTC,CASSLVAGDEQYF
14,-,-,TRBV6-5,TRBJ2-1,TGTGCCAGCAGCCCACTAGAAACCTACAATGAGCAGTTCTTC,CASSPLETYNEQFF
13,-,-,TRBV7-9,TRBJ1-1,TGTGCCAGCAGGGGTACAGGGAGCCCTGAAGCTTTCTTT,CASRGTGSPEAFF
16,-,-,TRBV10-3,TRBJ1-5,TGTGCCACCAGGGGAGTGGGGGGAGAGCGGGGTCAGCCCCAGCATTTT,CATRGVGGERGQPQHF
15,-,-,TRBV7-2,TRBJ2-3,TGTGCCAGCAGCACCACAGGGTTGAGCACAGATACGCAGTATTTT,CASSTTGLSTDTQYF
14,-,once,TRBV5-4,TRBJ1-1,TGTGCCAGCAGCTTCGGGGGTTCGAACACTGAAGCTTTCTTT,CASSFGGSNTEAFF
15,TRBD2,-,TRBV9,TRBJ2-1,TGTGCCAGCAGCGTGATAACTAGCGGGAGGGATGAGCAGTTCTTC,CASSVITSGRDEQFF